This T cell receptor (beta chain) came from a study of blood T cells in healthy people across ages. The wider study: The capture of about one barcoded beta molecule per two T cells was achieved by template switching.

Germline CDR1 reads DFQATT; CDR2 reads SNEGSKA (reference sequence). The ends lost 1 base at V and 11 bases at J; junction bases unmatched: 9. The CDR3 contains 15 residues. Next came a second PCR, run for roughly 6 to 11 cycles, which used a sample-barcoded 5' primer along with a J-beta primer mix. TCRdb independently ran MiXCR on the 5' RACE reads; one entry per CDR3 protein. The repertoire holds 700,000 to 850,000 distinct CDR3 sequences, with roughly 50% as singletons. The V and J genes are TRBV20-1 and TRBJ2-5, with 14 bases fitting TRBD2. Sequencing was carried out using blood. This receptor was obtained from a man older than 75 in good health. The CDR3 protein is CSARGTSGRLGEQYF. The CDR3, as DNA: TGCAGTGCTAGAGGGACTAGCGGGAGGTTGGGTGAGCAGTACTTC.